This T cell receptor (beta chain) emerged from a study of memory CD4+ T cells and cytomegalovirus serostatus. Germline V gene lookup returns CDR1 SGHAT and CDR2 FQDESV (reference sequence). CDR3 length: 13 residues. Trimming stripped 3 bases from V and 6 bases from J, with 11 bases between. As to this clone: Its antigen is unknown.

Method: immunoSEQ multiplex PCR; TCRdb's copy keeps in-frame clones and lacks some. The sample has under 70,000 clones, about 81% seen once. Single viable CD3+CD4+CD8-CD45RO+ cells were sorted as the memory CD4+ T cells. CMV serostatus came from serum IgG against pp150, pp28, p38, p52. After thawing, CD4+ T cells were positively selected. Whole-study results and caveats: Of 150 to 200 reported CMV TCRbeta sequences, about 67 were found in memory CD4+ repertoires.

This TCR came from an adult in good health and CMV-seronegative. The source material was memory CD4+ T cells from blood. The V and J genes are TRBV11-1 and TRBJ1-1; D perhaps matches TRBD1 (6 bases). CDR3 region: CASSLRGSAEAFF. In DNA, the CDR3 is TGTGCCAGCAGCTTGAGGGGGAGCGCTGAAGCTTTCTTT.